This record looks at one TCR beta chain sequence and its context. No cognate antigen has been identified for it. One base away there is no much larger clone; base qualities are not given. The CDR3 regions of human TCRbeta chains were analyzed by immunosequencing. As for the authors' bioinformatics: Repertoire TCRs were matched against a reference library of SARS-CoV-2-specific TCRs generated with the MIRA antigen-specificity platform. Breadth meant the fraction of unique TCRs that were SARS-CoV-2-associated, whereas depth meant the fraction of total T cells that were SARS-CoV-2-associated. Using the MIRA data, every spike-specific TCR was mapped to the spike region that the TCR reacted to and assigned to either a CD4 or a CD8 class. Log10-transformed breadth and depth values were compared by one-way ANOVA with Sidak's multiple comparisons tests. As stored in TCRdb, this immuneACCESS dataset retains in-frame rearrangements with V and J assigned. A fraction of the clones does not appear; measured against another copy, unresolved V genes explain less than half of the discrepancy, and the remainder lacks a known reason. Clone size and the V and J calls come from that table; the DNA yielded D and trimming. The sample records 100,000 to 150,000 clones, approximately 88% of which are singletons. 4.2% of the sample is held by the ten biggest clonotypes.

This sample was included in a study of T cell responses to AZD1222 COVID-19 vaccine (dated by TCRdb to the early 2020s). In the study overall: AZD1222 recipients whose second dose came at about 4 weeks and those whose second dose came at about 12 weeks were combined into one group, since spike-specific TCR depth and breadth did not differ between the two schedules. TCR sequencing was performed for roughly 240 trial participants, of whom around 200 were given two doses of AZD1222 and around 26 were given two doses of MenACWY control vaccine. Trial participants were enrolled into age subgroups of 18-55, 56-69 and 70-plus years, which contained around 140, 26 and 57 TCR-sequenced participants, respectively. Broad study findings and their caveats: The 56-69-year group was small, and its depth increase did not reach significance, likely because of low power. The whole spike protein was spanned by vaccine-associated CD4 TCRs, and dominant responses were seen in regions 160-218 and 743-854. Epitopes outside the regions mutated in the B.1.351 and B.1.1.7 variants were reportedly recognized by nearly half of the unique spike-specific TCRs. Participants were mostly white British, with more females than males. The authors suggested clonal diversity may have been underestimated. Conclusions about previously exposed vaccinees are limited because only five to seven AZD1222 recipients were SARS-CoV-2 seropositive at baseline. Because no samples from the day 14 peak response were available, repertoires could be characterized only after the peak T cell response. A significant rise in spike-specific TCR breadth and depth was observed after two AZD1222 doses relative to day 0 and relative to MenACWY recipients.

The intended sense of this specimen's time point label: baseline before first vaccination. Vaccinee samples came from UK trials COV001 and COV002, including a single-blind randomized controlled phase 2/3 trial of AZD1222 (ChAdOx1 nCoV-19) in healthy adults. Trial participant PBMC samples were collected at day 0 and day 28 after the second dose for TCRbeta chain sequencing. The input for sequencing was peripheral blood, taken on day 0 of AZD1222 vaccination. This sequence was found in an adult in good health.

This receptor carries the CDR3 CASSSTGLNTEAFF. The nucleotides are TGTGCCAGCAGCTCAACAGGGTTGAACACTGAAGCTTTCTTT. The rearrangement combines TRBV11-3 with TRBJ1-1; TRBD1 is possibly the D segment (6 matching bases). From its cysteine to its phenylalanine, the CDR3 spans 14 amino acids. Only the CDR3 part of the read is kept: 42 bases, read in frame from the first base. From a lookup of the germline V gene, CDR1 and CDR2 are SGHNT and YENEEA. Trimming takes 4 bases from V and 0 bases from J, and the germline ends sit 9 bases apart.